This paragraph covers one TCR beta chain sequence. The entry originates in a study of blood T cell repertoires in COVID-19. As processed by the authors: Quantification of nucleated cells was approximated via reference gene primer amplification. This table comes from immunoSEQ multiplex PCR, and its TCRdb copy is limited to in-frame clones, with some not included. Clone size and V and J calls were adopted from that table, with D and trimming inferred from the DNA. The table records some 400,000 clones, approximately 77% of them present only once. V was clipped by 3 bases and J by 6 bases, with 12 bases between them. CDR1 and CDR2 (germline): SGHDN, FVKESK. CDR3 length equals 13 residues.

The V and J genes are TRBV14 and TRBJ2-7; possible D gene TRBD2, 5 bases. This TCR was sampled from a human donor with acute or convalescent COVID-19. The donor label of this sample is uncertain. The sample consisted of peripheral blood. The CDR3 DNA sequence: TGTGCCAGCAGCCAGCTTACTAGGGCCGAGCAGTACTTC. Translation: CASSQLTRAEQYF.